This T cell receptor (beta chain) was observed in a study of blood T cell repertoires in COVID-19. Study information: The United States, Italy and Spain provided the acute and convalescent COVID-19 samples.

V shed 4 bases and J 2 bases; nucleotides not matched to a gene: 10. The germline gives CDR1 MGHDK, CDR2 SYGVNS. The CDR3 sequence is 17 residues long. In the authors' methods: Researchers report that nucleated cell counts were estimated from reference gene primer amplification. Only in-frame clones appear in the TCRdb table, and some are missing; sequencing was by immunoSEQ multiplex PCR. Clonal size and the V and J genes are those of that table, whereas D and trimming came from the DNA. The profile shows fewer than 500,000 clones, around 90% of them singletons. The study assigned cohorts using participant-reported clinical history.

The sequenced sample was PBMCs or T cells enriched from blood (not recorded which). The sequence was obtained from a young woman with acute COVID-19. The chain links TRBV25-1 to TRBJ2-3; 9 positions match TRBD2. The CDR3 protein is CASSGFSLAGSTDTQYF. The CDR3 nucleotides are TGTGCCAGCAGTGGTTTCTCCCTAGCGGGATCCACAGATACGCAGTATTTT. Variable domain in full (rest from reference TRBV25-1 and TRBJ2-3): EADIYQTPRYLVIGTGKKITLECSQTMGHDKMYWYQQDPGMELHLIHYSYGVNSTEKGDLSSESTVSRIRTEHFPLTLESARPSHTSQYLCASSGFSLAGSTDTQYFGPGTRLTVL.